This is a list of T cell receptor beta chains from one sample in a study of T cells in Graves' hyperthyroidism and ophthalmopathy. TCRdb fed the multiplex PCR reads into MiXCR, producing one record per CDR3 protein. The table lists approximately 480,000 distinct CDR3 sequences, less than 25% of them singletons. The sample was blood. The receptors shown here come from a young man with Graves' hyperthyroidism. CDR3s include the opening cysteine and the closing phenylalanine or tryptophan.

>TRBV10-3
CAISESWGGPTEAFF
>TRBV28
CASSLSTHYGYTF
>TRBV14
CASSQYTGSTGELFF
>TRBV29-1
CSVESRSYEQYF
>TRBV12-5
CASGLAVGGVRVEQYF
>TRBV6-5
CASSYSGSRETQYF
>TRBV28
CASSPSFRYEQYF
>TRBV20-1
CSARDPGQPQHF
>TRBV3-1
CASSPPGTGPSGANVLTF
>TRBV20-1
CSAEAEWEGGGYTF
>TRBV18
CASSPANVNQDNGYTF
>TRBV11-2
CASSLDRVAEAFF
>TRBV6-5
CASTQGWGTEAFF
>TRBV9
CASSVEVGENTEAFF
>TRBV12-3/TRBV12-4
CASSLEIAYGYTF
>TRBV28
CASSLRTVSNQPQHF
>TRBV12-3/TRBV12-4
CASSIPTRVNTGELFF
>TRBV30
CAFGPWREQYF
>TRBV30
CAWSAVRRSYEQYF